This TCR beta chain was documented in a study of T cell responses to AZD1222 COVID-19 vaccine. Study findings and constraints: Just six people given AZD1222 tested seropositive at baseline. Donors in the cohort were predominantly white British and more often female, and clonal diversity was possibly underestimated.

Comment on this clone: The antigen remains unidentified.

Libraries were prepared by immunoSEQ multiplex PCR; TCRdb keeps only in-frame clonotypes and omits some of them. The table records 120,000 to 150,000 clones, about 86% of them present only once. Looked up from germline, CDR1 is SGHRS and CDR2 is YFSETQ. Trimming cost V 3 bases and J 6 bases; bases outside gene matches: 2. The CDR3 is 14 residues long. Second-dose intervals of approximately 4 or approximately 12 weeks were pooled. This sequence originates from an adult who received the AZD1222 COVID-19 vaccine. The sample consisted of peripheral blood, taken 28 days after the second AZD1222 dose. The V and J genes are TRBV5-1 and TRBJ1-6; TRBD1 matches 8 bases. The CDR3 sequence is CASSSGQGNSPLHF. The CDR3 bases are TGCGCCAGCAGCTCCGGACAGGGTAATTCACCCCTCCACTTT.